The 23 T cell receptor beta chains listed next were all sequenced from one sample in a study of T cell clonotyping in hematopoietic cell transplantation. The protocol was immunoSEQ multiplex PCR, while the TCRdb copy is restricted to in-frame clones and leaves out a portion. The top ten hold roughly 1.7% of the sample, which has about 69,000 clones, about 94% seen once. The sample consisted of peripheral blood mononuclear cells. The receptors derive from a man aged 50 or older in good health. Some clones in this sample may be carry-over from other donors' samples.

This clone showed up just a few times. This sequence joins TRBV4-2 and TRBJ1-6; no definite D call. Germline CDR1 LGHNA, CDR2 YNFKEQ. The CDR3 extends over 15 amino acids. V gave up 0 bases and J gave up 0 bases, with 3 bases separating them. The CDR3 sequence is CASSQDSSYNSPLHF. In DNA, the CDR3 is TGTGCCAGCAGCCAAGATAGCTCCTATAATTCACCCCTCCACTTT.

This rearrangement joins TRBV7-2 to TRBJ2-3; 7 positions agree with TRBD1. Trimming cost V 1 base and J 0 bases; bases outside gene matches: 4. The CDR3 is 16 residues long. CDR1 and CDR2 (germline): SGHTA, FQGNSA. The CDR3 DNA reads TGTGCCAGCAGCTTAGTAGGGGGCGGAAGCACAGATACGCAGTATTTT. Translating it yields CASSLVGGGSTDTQYF.

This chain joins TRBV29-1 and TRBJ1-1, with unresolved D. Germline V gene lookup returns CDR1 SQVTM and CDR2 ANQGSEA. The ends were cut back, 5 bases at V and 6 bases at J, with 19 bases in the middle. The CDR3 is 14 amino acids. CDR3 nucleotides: TGCAGCGTTAGGCCTCGGCAGGATCCCTCTGAAGCTTTCTTT. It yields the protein CSVRPRQDPSEAFF.

CDR3 sequence (DNA): TGTGCCAGCAGGGAAACAGGTCCCGCCTACGAGCAGTACTTC. Translating it yields CASRETGPAYEQYF. The gene calls are TRBV2 and TRBJ2-7, with a possible D match to TRBD1 (5 bases). This CDR3 contains 14 residues. Looked up from germline, CDR1 is SNHLY and CDR2 is FYNNEI. Between the trimmed V and J ends, which lost 6 bases and 2 bases, there was a span of 14 bases.

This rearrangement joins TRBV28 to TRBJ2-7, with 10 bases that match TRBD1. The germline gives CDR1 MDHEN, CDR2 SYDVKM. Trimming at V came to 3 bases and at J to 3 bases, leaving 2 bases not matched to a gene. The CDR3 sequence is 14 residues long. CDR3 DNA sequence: TGTGCCAGCAGTTTCGGGACAGGGGTCTACGAGCAGTACTTC. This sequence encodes CASSFGTGVYEQYF.

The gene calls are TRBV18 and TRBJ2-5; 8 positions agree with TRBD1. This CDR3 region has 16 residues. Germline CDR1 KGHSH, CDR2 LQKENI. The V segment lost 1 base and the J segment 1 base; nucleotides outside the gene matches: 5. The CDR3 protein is CASSPRTGNLQETQYF. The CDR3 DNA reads TGTGCCAGCTCACCACGGACAGGGAACCTCCAAGAGACCCAGTACTTC.

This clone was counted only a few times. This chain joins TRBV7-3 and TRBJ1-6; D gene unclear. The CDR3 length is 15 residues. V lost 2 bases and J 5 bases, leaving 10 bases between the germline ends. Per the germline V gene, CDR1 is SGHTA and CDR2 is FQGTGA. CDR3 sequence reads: CASSLVGRDNSPLHF. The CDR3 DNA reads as TGTGCCAGCAGCTTAGTCGGCCGAGATAATTCACCCCTCCACTTT.

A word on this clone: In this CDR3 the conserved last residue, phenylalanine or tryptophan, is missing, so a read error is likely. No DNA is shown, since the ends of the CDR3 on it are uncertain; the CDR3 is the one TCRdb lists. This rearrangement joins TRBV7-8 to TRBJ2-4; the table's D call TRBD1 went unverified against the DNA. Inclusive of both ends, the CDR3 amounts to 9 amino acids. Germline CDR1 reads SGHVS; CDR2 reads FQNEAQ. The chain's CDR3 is CASYPGYGP.

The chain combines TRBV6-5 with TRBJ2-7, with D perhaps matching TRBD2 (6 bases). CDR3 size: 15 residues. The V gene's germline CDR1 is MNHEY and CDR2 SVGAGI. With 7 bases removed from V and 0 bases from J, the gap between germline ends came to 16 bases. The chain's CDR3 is CASTFTGDNSYEQYF. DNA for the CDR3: TGTGCCAGCACCTTTACGGGAGACAACTCCTACGAGCAGTACTTC.

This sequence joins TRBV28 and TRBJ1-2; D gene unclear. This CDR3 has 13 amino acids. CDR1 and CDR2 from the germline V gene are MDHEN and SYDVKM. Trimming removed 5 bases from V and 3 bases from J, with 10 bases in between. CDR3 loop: CASSIHRDYGYTF. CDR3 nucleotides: TGTGCCAGCAGTATACACCGGGACTATGGCTACACCTTC.

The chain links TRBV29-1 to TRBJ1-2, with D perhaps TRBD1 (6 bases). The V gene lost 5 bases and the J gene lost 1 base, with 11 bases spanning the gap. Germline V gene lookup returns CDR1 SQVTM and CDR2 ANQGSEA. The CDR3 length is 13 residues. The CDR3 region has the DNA TGCAGCGTTAGTACAGGGAGTAACTATGGCTACACCTTC. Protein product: CSVSTGSNYGYTF.

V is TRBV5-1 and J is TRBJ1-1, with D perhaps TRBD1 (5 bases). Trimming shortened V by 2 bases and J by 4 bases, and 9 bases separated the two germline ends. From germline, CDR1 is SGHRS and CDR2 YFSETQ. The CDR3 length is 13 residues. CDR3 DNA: TGCGCCAGCAGCTTCGACAGCTCCACTGAAGCTTTCTTT. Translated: CASSFDSSTEAFF.

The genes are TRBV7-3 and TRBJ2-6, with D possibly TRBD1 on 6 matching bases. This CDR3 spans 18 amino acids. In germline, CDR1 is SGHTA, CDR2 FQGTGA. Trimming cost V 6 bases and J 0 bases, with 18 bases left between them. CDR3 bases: TGTGCCAGCAGTTCCACAGGGACATGGAGCTCTGGGGCCAACGTCCTGACTTTC. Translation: CASSSTGTWSSGANVLTF. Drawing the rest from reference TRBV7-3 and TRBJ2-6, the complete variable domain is GAGVSQTPSNKVTEKGKYVELRCDPISGHTALYWYRQSLGQGPEFLIYFQGTGAADDSGLPNDRFFAVRPEGSVSTLKIQRTERGDSAVYLCASSSTGTWSSGANVLTFGAGSRLTVL.

CDR3: CASSDGTGGNQPQHF. In DNA, the CDR3 is TGTGCCAGCAGTGACGGGACAGGGGGCAATCAGCCCCAGCATTTT. This rearrangement joins TRBV6-4 to TRBJ1-5; 10 bases agree with TRBD1. CDR1 and CDR2 (germline): MRHNA, SNTAGT. With 2 bases clipped from V and 2 bases from J, the junction kept 0 bases outside the gene matches. This CDR3 region has 15 residues.

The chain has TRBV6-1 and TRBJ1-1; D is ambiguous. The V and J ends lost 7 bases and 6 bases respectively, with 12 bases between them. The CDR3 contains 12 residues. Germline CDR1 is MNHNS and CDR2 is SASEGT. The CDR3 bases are TGTGCCAGCAACCGGGAATTCGCTGAAGCTTTCTTT. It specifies CASNREFAEAFF.

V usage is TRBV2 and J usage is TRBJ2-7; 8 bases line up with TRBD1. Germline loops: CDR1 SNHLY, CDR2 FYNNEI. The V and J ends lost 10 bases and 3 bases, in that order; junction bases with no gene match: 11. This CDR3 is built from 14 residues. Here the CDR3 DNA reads TGTGCCACCCACCTTTTGGACAGGGTCTACGAGCAGTACTTC. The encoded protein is CATHLLDRVYEQYF. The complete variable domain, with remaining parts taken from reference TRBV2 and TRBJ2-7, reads EPEVTQTPSHQVTQMGQEVILRCVPISNHLYFYWYRQILGQKVEFLVSFYNNEISEKSEIFDDQFSVERPDGSNFTLKIRSTKLEDSAMYFCATHLLDRVYEQYFGPGTRLTVT.

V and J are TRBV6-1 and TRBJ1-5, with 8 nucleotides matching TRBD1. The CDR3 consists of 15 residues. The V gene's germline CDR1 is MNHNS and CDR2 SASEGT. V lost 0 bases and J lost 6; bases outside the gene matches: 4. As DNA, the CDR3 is TGTGCCAGCAGTGAAGCGCGGGACAGGCGTCAGCCCCAGCATTTT. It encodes CASSEARDRRQPQHF.

This CDR3 is CASRDSLDGYTF. The CDR3 region has the DNA TGTGCCAGCAGGGACAGTCTGGATGGCTACACCTTC. The chain carries TRBV28 and TRBJ1-2; D possibly corresponds to TRBD1 (6 bases). Trimming shortened V by 6 bases and J by 6 bases, and 11 bases separated the two germline ends. Germline V gene lookup returns CDR1 MDHEN and CDR2 SYDVKM. The CDR3 sequence is 12 residues long.

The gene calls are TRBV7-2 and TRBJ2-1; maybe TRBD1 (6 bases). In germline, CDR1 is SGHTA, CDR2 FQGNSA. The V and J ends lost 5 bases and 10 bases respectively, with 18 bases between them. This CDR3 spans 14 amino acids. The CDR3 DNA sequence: TGTGCCAGCAGCCCATGGACGACAGGTCGGGAGCAGTTCTTC. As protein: CASSPWTTGREQFF.

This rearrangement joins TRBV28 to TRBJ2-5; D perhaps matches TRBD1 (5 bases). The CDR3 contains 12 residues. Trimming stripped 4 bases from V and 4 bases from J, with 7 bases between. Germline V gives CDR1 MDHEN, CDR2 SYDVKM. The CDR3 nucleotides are TGTGCCAGCAGTTCAGGGCCAGAGACCCAGTACTTC. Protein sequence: CASSSGPETQYF.

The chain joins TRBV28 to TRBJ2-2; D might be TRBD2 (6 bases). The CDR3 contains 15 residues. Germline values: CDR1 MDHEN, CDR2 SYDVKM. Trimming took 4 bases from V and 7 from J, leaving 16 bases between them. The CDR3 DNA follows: TGTGCCAGCAGTTCCCCCGCCAGGAGGGGCGGGGAGCTGTTTTTT. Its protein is CASSSPARRGGELFF. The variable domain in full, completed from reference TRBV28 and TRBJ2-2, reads DVKVTQSSRYLVKRTGEKVFLECVQDMDHENMFWYRQDPGLGLRLIYFSYDVKMKEKGDIPEGYSVSREKKERFSLILESASTNQTSMYLCASSSPARRGGELFFGEGSRLTVL.

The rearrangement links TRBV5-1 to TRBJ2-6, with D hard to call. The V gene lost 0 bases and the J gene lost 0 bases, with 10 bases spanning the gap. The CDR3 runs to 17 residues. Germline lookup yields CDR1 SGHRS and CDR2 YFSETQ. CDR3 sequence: CASSLAGFPSGANVLTF. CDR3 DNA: TGCGCCAGCAGCTTGGCCGGGTTTCCCTCTGGGGCCAACGTCCTGACTTTC.

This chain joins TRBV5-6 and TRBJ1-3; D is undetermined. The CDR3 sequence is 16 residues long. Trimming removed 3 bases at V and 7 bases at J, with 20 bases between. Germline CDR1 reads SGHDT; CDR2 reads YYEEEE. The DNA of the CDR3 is TGTGCCAGCAGCTCACCACAAGGCCGGGTACGGAACACCATATATTTT. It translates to CASSSPQGRVRNTIYF.